This T cell receptor (beta chain) was profiled in a study of control samples from healthy donors and cancer patients. Germline loops: CDR1 MNHEY, CDR2 SVGAGI. The ends lost 6 bases at V and 0 bases at J; junction bases unmatched: 1. This CDR3 comprises 13 residues. In regard to this clone: Within the sample, other DNA sequences also encode this same CDR3.

Method: immunoSEQ multiplex PCR; TCRdb's copy keeps in-frame clones and lacks some. Here the sample spans 30,000 to 40,000 clones, around four fifths being singletons. Sequencing input: PBMCs. The chain joins TRBV6-5 to TRBJ1-1; 7 bases line up with TRBD1. This clonotype was sampled from a woman aged 60-75 years with lung cancer. CDR3 DNA: TGTGCCAGCAGGGGACAGCTGAACACTGAAGCTTTCTTT. It is translated as CASRGQLNTEAFF.